This T cell receptor beta chain was obtained from a study of human T cells and chemical hapten exposure. Study conclusions and caveats: Counts of TCRs above 1 in 1000 frequency stayed unchanged with DPC sensitization. There was alopecia in the donors, so their immune response may differ from that of healthy people.

The time point is: patch test 3, about 24 weeks after DPC sensitization. Treatment described: therapeutic diphenylcyclopropenone sensitization with weekly scalp DPC. Each donor was an alopecia patient between 18 and 70 years of age who qualified for DPC. Each CDR3 protein gets one entry after TCRdb re-called the RACE reads with MiXCR. The sample consists of approximately 110,000 distinct CDR3 sequences, 30% to 35% of them appearing once. With respect to this clonotype: As yet, its antigen is unknown.

Trimming pared 0 bases from V and 6 bases from J, leaving 11 bases between. The CDR3 is 14 amino acids. Per the germline V gene, CDR1 is DFQATT and CDR2 is SNEGSKA (reference sequence). This receptor was taken from a man aged 40-49 years with alopecia areata. Some clones in this sample may be carry-over from other donors' samples. Sequences were derived from whole blood, sampled in connection with sensitization to the hapten diphenylcyclopropenone (DPC). The chain employs TRBV20-1 and TRBJ1-4, with D maybe TRBD1 (5 bases). Here the CDR3 reads CSARDPARDEKLFF. Here the CDR3 DNA reads TGCAGTGCTAGAGATCCGGCCAGGGATGAAAAACTGTTTTTT.